Shown below are 4 T cell receptor beta chains from a single sample sequenced in a study of blood T cell repertoires in COVID-19 (dated by TCRdb to about 2020). Library creation used the immunoSEQ multiplex PCR assay. TCRdb carries this immuneACCESS record with in-frame sequences only. Its versions omit some clonotypes, under half of them owing to an unresolved V gene in the studies checked, with the rest unexplained. The sample includes 65,000 to 70,000 clones, with 60% to 80% observed a single time. The ten largest clones add up to just under 6.5% of the sample. The sequencing sample was made of peripheral blood. The receptors derive from a woman aged 55-69 years with acute or convalescent COVID-19.

The chain carries TRBV29-1 and TRBJ2-7, with 11 bases matching TRBD2. This CDR3 comprises 13 residues. V dropped 3 bases and J dropped 2; count of bases not matched to a gene: 0. The germline V gene has CDR1 SQVTM and CDR2 ANQGSEA. CDR3 residues: CSVETSGTYEQYF. CDR3 sequence (DNA): TGCAGCGTTGAGACTAGCGGGACCTACGAGCAGTACTTC.

This clone came up once. The chain employs TRBV7-8 and TRBJ2-5, with 8 bases that match TRBD2. The germline V gene has CDR1 SGHVS and CDR2 FQNEAQ. Germline trimming cut 1 base from V and 5 bases from J; bases unmatched to any gene: 6. The CDR3 runs to 15 residues. CDR3: CASSLDTGGAETQYF. The CDR3 DNA reads TGTGCCAGCAGCTTAGATACCGGGGGGGCGGAGACCCAGTACTTC.

V and J are TRBV18 and TRBJ2-1, with 10 nucleotides matching TRBD2. The CDR3 runs 16 residues. Per germline, CDR1 KGHSH and CDR2 LQKENI. J gave up 7 bases and V 6 bases, and 12 bases lay outside the gene matches. For the CDR3, the DNA is TGTGCCAGCTCGCGGATCGACACTAGCGGGGCTAATGAGCAGTTCTTC. It yields the protein CASSRIDTSGANEQFF. The entire variable domain, with the rest obtained from reference TRBV18 and TRBJ2-1, is as follows: NAGVMQNPRHLVRRRGQEARLRCSPMKGHSHVYWYRQLPEEGLKFMVYLQKENIIDESGMPKERFSAEFPKEGPSILRIQQVVRGDSAAYFCASSRIDTSGANEQFFGPGTRLTVL.

This clone showed up just once. This rearrangement joins TRBV10-3 to TRBJ2-3, with D possibly TRBD1 on 6 matching bases. Trimming left V 5 bases short and J 6 bases short, with 9 bases between. The CDR3 is 12 amino acids. The V gene's germline CDR1 is ENHRY and CDR2 SYGVKD. For the CDR3, the DNA is TGTGCCATCAGTTCAGGGGCTGATACGCAGTATTTT. This encodes CAISSGADTQYF.